This TCR beta chain was sequenced during a study of blood T cells in healthy people across ages. Whole-study results and caveats: A roughly linear fall in TCR beta diversity per million T cells was seen with increasing age.

A second roughly 6 to 11 cycle PCR used barcoded and J-beta primers. TCRdb passed the 5' RACE reads through MiXCR, listing each CDR3 protein once. The table includes 700,000 or so distinct CDR3 sequences, 40% to 50% detected once. This clonotype was seen repeatedly, ten times or more. Its antigen remains unidentified. This receptor was identified in an elderly man in good health. Source material: blood.

The CDR3 region is CASSQTGRSYEQYF. CDR3 DNA: TGTGCCAGCAGTCAGACAGGGAGAAGCTACGAGCAGTACTTC. The V and J genes are TRBV6-6 and TRBJ2-7; 7 bases line up with TRBD1. This CDR3 contains 14 residues. Per the germline V gene, CDR1 is MNHNY and CDR2 is SVGAGI (reference sequence). V was clipped by 5 bases and J by 3 bases; unmatched bases: 7.